Listed below are T cell receptor beta chains from one sample, sequenced in a study of T cell changes during pregnancy in multiple sclerosis. Method: immunoSEQ multiplex PCR; TCRdb's copy keeps in-frame clones and lacks some. The table includes around 50,000 clones, roughly 94% detected once. The sequences come from CD8+ T cells from peripheral blood mononuclear cells, collected in the first trimester of pregnancy. The receptors here all came from a female donor with multiple sclerosis, enrolled in a pregnancy study. Each CDR3 is given with its conserved first and last residue. Fields, in order: CDR3 DNA, CDR3 protein, D gene, V gene, J gene, clone size. D genes are given only for firm matches. A clone size is listed for some rows: how often the clone was seen (once, few, many), or a class if it is expanded.

TGCGCCAGCAGCTTGGTTCCGGGAGACTCCTACGAGCAGTACTTC	CASSLVPGDSYEQYF	-	TRBV5-1	TRBJ2-7	-
TGTGCCAGCAGGGTGGGACATACCTCCTACGAGCAGTACTTC	CASRVGHTSYEQYF	-	TRBV28	TRBJ2-7	once
TGTGCCAGTAGTACCGACAGGGGGTTAAACGAGCAGTACTTC	CASSTDRGLNEQYF	TRBD1	TRBV19	TRBJ2-7	-
TGTGCCAGCAGCTTAGGCGGCAAGTCTGATACGCAGTATTTT	CASSLGGKSDTQYF	-	TRBV7-9	TRBJ2-3	-
TGCAGCGTTGAAGATCGGGGGTCGGGGGAGCAGTACTTC	CSVEDRGSGEQYF	-	TRBV29-1	TRBJ2-7	-
TGTGCCAGCAGTGAAGGGGCAGGGGGTATCTATGGCTACACCTTC	CASSEGAGGIYGYTF	TRBD1	TRBV6-1	TRBJ1-2	-
TGCGCCAGCAGTCAGACGACACATCGAGATAATGAAAAACTGTTTTTT	CASSQTTHRDNEKLFF	-	TRBV23-1	TRBJ1-4	-
TGCGCCAGCAGCCAAGATCCGGGGAACACCGGGGAGCTGTTTTTT	CASSQDPGNTGELFF	-	TRBV4-1	TRBJ2-2	-
TGTGCCAGCAGCCGGGTGACCACCCTCAACGAGCAGTACTTC	CASSRVTTLNEQYF	-	TRBV11-2	TRBJ2-7	-
TGTGCCAGCAGCCAAACCTCCCGACTAGCGCACACCTCCTACAATGAGCAGTTCTTC	CASSQTSRLAHTSYNEQFF	TRBD2	TRBV14	TRBJ2-1	-
TGTGCCAGTAGTATGGGGCGTGGGAATGAGCAGTTCTTC	CASSMGRGNEQFF	-	TRBV19	TRBJ2-1	-
TGTGCCAGTTCCTCACACGTGAACACTGAAGCTTTCTTT	CASSSHVNTEAFF	-	TRBV19	TRBJ1-1	-
TGCGCCAGCAGCCCCGACAGGGGGGTGAGGTACACTGAAGCTTTCTTT	CASSPDRGVRYTEAFF	TRBD1	TRBV5-1	TRBJ1-1	-
TGTGCCAGCAGTCCCGGTCATCGGGACTACAAATACGAGCAGTACTTC	CASSPGHRDYKYEQYF	TRBD2	TRBV27	TRBJ2-7	-
TGCGCCAGCAGCTTTAGACAGGGTGGTCAAGAGACCCAGTACTTC	CASSFRQGGQETQYF	TRBD1	TRBV4-1	TRBJ2-5	-
TGTGCCAGCAGTTCAACAGGGACTAGCGGGAGGGCGGAGGGGCAGTTCTTC	CASSSTGTSGRAEGQFF	TRBD2	TRBV27	TRBJ2-1	once
TGTGCCTGGAGTGACCCAGGGGATGAGCAGTTCTTC	CAWSDPGDEQFF	-	TRBV30	TRBJ2-1	-
TGTGCCAGCAGGGACCGACAGGGGTCGATTACTGAAGCTTTCTTT	CASRDRQGSITEAFF	TRBD1	TRBV6-1	TRBJ1-1	-
TGTGCCAGCAGCTTCAGAGGGTTGAATGAAAAACTGTTTTTT	CASSFRGLNEKLFF	-	TRBV27	TRBJ1-4	-
TGCGCCAGCAGCTGGACAGGGGGGGACACCGGGGAGCTGTTTTTT	CASSWTGGDTGELFF	TRBD1	TRBV5-1	TRBJ2-2	once
TGTGCCAGCAGCGCGACTAGCGGGTTCACCGGGGAGCTGTTTTTT	CASSATSGFTGELFF	TRBD2	TRBV9	TRBJ2-2	-
TGTGCCAGCACCCCCGTGGGGGGGAATGGGCGTCCTGAGCAGTTCTTC	CASTPVGGNGRPEQFF	TRBD2	TRBV7-6	TRBJ2-1	-
TGTGCCAGCAGTGTCCCAGGGGGGCAAGGCCCTAACTATGGCTACACCTTC	CASSVPGGQGPNYGYTF	TRBD1	TRBV2	TRBJ1-2	-
TGTGCCAGTAGTATCCCACTAGCCTACAATGAGCAGTTCTTC	CASSIPLAYNEQFF	-	TRBV19	TRBJ2-1	-
TGCGCCAGCAGCGAAGGGACTAGCCTCGAAGAGACCCAGTACTTC	CASSEGTSLEETQYF	TRBD2	TRBV5-1	TRBJ2-5	-
TGTGCCAGCAGCGTAGGGGGAGGTGGCAATCAGCCCCAGCATTTT	CASSVGGGGNQPQHF	-	TRBV9	TRBJ1-5	-
TGTGCCAGTAGTTCTATAGCGGGATCCGGCACAGATACGCAGTATTTT	CASSSIAGSGTDTQYF	TRBD2	TRBV19	TRBJ2-3	once
TGTGCCAGCAGCTATATGGGACAGCCCTATGGCTACACCTTC	CASSYMGQPYGYTF	TRBD1	TRBV11-2	TRBJ1-2	-
TGTGCCTGGCAAGGGGGCTACGAGCAGTACTTC	CAWQGGYEQYF	-	TRBV30	TRBJ2-7	-
TGTGCCAGCAGCATTACAGGGGAAAACACTGAAGCTTTCTTT	CASSITGENTEAFF	TRBD1	TRBV6-5	TRBJ1-1	-
TGTGCCAGCAGCTTGGATTTAGGCAGCGGGAATTCACCCCTCCACTTT	CASSLDLGSGNSPLHF	-	TRBV5-6	TRBJ1-6	-